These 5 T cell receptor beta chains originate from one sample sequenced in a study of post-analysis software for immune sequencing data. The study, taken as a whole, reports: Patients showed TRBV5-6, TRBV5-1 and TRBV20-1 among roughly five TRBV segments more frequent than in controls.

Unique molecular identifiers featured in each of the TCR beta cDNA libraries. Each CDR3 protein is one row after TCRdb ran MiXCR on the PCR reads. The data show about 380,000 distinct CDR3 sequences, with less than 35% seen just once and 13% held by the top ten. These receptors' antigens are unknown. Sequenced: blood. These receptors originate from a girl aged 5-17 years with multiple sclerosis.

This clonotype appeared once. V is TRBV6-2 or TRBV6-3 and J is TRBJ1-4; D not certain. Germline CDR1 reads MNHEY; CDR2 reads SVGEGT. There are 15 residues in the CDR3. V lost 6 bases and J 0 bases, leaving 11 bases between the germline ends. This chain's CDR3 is CASSLLGTTNEKLFF. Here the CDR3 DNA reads TGTGCCAGCAGCCTACTTGGAACAACTAATGAAAAACTGTTTTTT.

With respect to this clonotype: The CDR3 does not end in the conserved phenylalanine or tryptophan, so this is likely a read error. The CDR3, as DNA: TGTGCCAGCAGCGTAGGGGACAGGGTCGGGTACACCTGC. Its protein is CASSVGDRVGYTC. V and J are TRBV9 and TRBJ1-2; 9 bases are shared with TRBD1. Losses at the gene ends were 0 bases for V and 11 bases for J; bases not matched to a gene: 5. Looked up from germline, CDR1 is SGDLS and CDR2 is YYNGEE. The CDR3 is 13 residues long.

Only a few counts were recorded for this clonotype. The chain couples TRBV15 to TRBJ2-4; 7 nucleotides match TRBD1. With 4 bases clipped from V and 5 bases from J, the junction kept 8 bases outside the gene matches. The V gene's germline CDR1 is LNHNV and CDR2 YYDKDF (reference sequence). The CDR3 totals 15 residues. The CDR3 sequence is CATSIGQAGENIQYF. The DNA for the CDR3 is TGTGCCACCAGCATAGGACAGGCTGGCGAAAACATTCAGTACTTC.

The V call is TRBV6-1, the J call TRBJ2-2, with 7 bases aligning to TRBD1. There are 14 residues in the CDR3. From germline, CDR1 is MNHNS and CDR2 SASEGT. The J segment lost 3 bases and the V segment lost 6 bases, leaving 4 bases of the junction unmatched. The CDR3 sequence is CASRGQIYTGELFF. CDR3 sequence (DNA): TGTGCCAGCAGGGGACAGATCTACACCGGGGAGCTGTTTTTT.

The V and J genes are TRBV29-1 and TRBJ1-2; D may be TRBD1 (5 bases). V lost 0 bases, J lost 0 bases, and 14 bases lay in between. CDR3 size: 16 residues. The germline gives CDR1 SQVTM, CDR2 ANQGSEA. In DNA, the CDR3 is TGCAGCGTTGAAGATCTTCTCAGGGAGGCTAACTATGGCTACACCTTC. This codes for CSVEDLLREANYGYTF.